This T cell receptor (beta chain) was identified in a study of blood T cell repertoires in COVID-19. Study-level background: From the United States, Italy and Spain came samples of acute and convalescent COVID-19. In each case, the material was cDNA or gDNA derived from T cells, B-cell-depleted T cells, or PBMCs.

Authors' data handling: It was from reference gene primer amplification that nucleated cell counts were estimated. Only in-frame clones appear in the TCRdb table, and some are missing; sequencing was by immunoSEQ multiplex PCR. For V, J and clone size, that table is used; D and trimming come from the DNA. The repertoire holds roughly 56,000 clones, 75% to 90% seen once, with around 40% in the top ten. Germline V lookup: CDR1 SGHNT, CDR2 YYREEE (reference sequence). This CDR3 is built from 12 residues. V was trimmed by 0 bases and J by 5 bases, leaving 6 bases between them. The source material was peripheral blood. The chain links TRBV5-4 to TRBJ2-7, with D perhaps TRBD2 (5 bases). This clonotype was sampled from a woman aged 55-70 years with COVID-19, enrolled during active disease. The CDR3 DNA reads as TGTGCCAGCAGCTTGGAACTAGACGAGCAGTACTTC. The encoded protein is CASSLELDEQYF. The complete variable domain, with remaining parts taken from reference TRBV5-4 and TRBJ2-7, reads ETGVTQSPTHLIKTRGQQVTLRCSSQSGHNTVSWYQQALGQGPQFIFQYYREEENGRGNFPPRFSGLQFPNYSSELNVNALELDDSALYLCASSLELDEQYFGPGTRLTVT.